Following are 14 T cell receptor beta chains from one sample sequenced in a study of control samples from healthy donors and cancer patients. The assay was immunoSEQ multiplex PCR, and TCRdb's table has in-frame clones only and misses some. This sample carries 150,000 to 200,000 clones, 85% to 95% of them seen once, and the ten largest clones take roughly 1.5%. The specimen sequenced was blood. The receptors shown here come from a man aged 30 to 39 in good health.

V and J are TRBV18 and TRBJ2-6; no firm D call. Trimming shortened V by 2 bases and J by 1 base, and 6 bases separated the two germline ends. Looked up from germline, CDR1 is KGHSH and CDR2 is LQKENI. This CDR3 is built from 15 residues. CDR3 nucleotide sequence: TGTGCCAGCTCACCAACCCGATCTGGGGCCAACGTCCTGACTTTC. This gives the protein CASSPTRSGANVLTF. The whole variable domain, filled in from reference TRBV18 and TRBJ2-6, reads NAGVMQNPRHLVRRRGQEARLRCSPMKGHSHVYWYRQLPEEGLKFMVYLQKENIIDESGMPKERFSAEFPKEGPSILRIQQVVRGDSAAYFCASSPTRSGANVLTFGAGSRLTVL.

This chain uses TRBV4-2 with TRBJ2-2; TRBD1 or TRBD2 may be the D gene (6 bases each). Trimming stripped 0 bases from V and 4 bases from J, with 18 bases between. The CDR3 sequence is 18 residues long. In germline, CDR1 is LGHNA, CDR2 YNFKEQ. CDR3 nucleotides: TGTGCCAGCAGCCAAGATAGATCCGGGGGCGCCTCCACCGGGGAGCTGTTTTTT. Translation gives CASSQDRSGGASTGELFF.

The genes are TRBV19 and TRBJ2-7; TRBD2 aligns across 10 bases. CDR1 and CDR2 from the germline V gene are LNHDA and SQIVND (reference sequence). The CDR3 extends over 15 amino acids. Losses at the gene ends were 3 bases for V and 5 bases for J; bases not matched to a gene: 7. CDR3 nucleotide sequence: TGTGCCAGTAGTATCCTCCTAGCGGGAGCTGACGAGCAGTACTTC. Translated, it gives CASSILLAGADEQYF.

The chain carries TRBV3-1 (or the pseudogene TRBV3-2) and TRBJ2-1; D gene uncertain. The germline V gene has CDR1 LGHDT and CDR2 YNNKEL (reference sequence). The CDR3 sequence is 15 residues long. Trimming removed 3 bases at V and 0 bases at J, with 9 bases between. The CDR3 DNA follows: TGTGCCAGCAGCCAGGACCTCAGCTCCTACAATGAGCAGTTCTTC. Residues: CASSQDLSSYNEQFF.

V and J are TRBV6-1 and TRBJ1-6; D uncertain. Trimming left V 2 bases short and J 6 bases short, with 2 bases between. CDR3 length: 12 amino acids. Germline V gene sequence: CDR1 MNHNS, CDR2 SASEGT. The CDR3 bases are TGTGCCAGCAGTGAACGTAATTCACCCCTCCACTTT. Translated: CASSERNSPLHF.

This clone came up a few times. The DNA of the CDR3 is TGTGCCAGCAGCTTCCCTTCTGGTAATTCACCCCTCCACTTT. Translated: CASSFPSGNSPLHF. This chain uses TRBV7-8 with TRBJ1-6; unclear D gene. V lost 3 bases to trimming and J lost 6 bases, with 9 bases between them. CDR1 and CDR2 from the germline V gene are SGHVS and FQNEAQ. The CDR3 length is 14 residues.

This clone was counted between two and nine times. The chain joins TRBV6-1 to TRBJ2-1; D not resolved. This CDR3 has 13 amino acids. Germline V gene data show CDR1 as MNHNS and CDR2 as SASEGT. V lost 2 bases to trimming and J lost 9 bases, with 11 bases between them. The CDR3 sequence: CASSELSGTEQFF. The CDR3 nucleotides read TGTGCCAGCAGTGAACTTAGTGGCACTGAGCAGTTCTTC.

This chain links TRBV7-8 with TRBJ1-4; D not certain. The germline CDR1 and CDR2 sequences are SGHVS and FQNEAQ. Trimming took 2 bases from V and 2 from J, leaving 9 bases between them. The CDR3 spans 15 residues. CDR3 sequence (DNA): TGTGCCAGCAGCTTATTCGGGGAGACTAATGAAAAACTGTTTTTT. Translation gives CASSLFGETNEKLFF.

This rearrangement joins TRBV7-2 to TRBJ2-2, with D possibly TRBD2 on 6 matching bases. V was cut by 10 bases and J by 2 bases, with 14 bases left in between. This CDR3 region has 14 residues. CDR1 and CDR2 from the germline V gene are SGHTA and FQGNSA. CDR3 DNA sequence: TGTGCCACCCGGTGGCGGGGAAACACCGGGGAGCTGTTTTTT. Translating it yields CATRWRGNTGELFF.

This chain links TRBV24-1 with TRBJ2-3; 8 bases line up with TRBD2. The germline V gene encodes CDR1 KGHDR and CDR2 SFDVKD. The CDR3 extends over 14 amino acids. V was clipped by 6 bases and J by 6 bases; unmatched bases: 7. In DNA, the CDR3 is TGTGCCACCAGTCCGGGGGGGGTAAGGGATACGCAGTATTTT. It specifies CATSPGGVRDTQYF.

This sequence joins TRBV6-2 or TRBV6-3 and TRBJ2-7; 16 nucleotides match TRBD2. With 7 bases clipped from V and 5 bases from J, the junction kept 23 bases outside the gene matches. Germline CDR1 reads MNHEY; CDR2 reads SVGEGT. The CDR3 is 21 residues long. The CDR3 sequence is CASTPLYPTRGLAGGLDEQYF. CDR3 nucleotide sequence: TGTGCCAGCACCCCGCTTTACCCAACCAGGGGACTAGCGGGAGGGTTGGACGAGCAGTACTTC.

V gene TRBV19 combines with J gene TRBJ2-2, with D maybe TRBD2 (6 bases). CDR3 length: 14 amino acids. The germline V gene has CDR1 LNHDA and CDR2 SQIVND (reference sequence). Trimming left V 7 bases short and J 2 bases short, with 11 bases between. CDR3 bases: TGTGCCAGTACTCACGGGGGTAACACCGGGGAGCTGTTTTTT. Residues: CASTHGGNTGELFF.

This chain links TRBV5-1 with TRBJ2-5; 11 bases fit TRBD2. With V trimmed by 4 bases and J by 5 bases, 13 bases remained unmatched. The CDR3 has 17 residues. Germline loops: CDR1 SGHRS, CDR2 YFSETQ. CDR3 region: CASSTKTSGNGGETQYF. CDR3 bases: TGCGCCAGCAGCACCAAGACTAGCGGGAATGGGGGGGAGACCCAGTACTTC. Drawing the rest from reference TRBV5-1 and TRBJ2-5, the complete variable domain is KAGVTQTPRYLIKTRGQQVTLSCSPISGHRSVSWYQQTPGQGLQFLFEYFSETQRNKGNFPGRFSGRQFSNSRSEMNVSTLELGDSALYLCASSTKTSGNGGETQYFGPGTRLLVL.

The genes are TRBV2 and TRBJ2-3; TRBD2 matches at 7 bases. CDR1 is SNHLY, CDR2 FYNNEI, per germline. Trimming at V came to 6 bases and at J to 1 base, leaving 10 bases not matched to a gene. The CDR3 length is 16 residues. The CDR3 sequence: CASRRLGGGGTDTQYF. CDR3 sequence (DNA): TGTGCCAGCAGGCGTCTCGGGGGAGGGGGCACAGATACGCAGTATTTT.